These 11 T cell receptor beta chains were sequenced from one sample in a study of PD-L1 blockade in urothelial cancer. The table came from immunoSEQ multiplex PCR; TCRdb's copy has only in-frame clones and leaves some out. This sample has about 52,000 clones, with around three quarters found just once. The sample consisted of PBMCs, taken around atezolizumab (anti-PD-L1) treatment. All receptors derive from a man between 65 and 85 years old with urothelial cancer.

The CDR3 nucleotides read TGTGCCAGTAGTATATTGATGAGCAATTCACCCCTCCACTTT. Translating it yields CASSILMSNSPLHF. The genes are TRBV19 and TRBJ1-6; unclear D gene. Per germline, CDR1 LNHDA and CDR2 SQIVND (reference sequence). V dropped 2 bases and J dropped 7 bases, with 9 bases sitting between them. CDR3 size: 14 residues.

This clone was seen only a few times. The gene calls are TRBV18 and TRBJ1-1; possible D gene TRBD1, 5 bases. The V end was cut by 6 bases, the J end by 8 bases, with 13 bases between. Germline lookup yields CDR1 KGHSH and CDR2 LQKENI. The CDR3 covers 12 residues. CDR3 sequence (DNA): TGTGCCAGCTCCCTTGGGACTTCAGAAGCTTTCTTT. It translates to CASSLGTSEAFF.

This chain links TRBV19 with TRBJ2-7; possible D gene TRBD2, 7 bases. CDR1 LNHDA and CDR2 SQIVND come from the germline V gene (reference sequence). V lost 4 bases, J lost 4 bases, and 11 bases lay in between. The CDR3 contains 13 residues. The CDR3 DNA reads TGTGCCAGTAGTAGGGGGGGCGCATACGAGCAGTACTTC. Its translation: CASSRGGAYEQYF.

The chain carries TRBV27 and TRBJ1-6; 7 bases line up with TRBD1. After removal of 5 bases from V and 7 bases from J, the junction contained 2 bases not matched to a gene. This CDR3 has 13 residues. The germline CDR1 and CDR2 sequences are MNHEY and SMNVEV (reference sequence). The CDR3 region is CASSPRGNSPLHF. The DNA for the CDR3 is TGTGCCAGCAGTCCCAGGGGGAATTCACCCCTCCACTTT.

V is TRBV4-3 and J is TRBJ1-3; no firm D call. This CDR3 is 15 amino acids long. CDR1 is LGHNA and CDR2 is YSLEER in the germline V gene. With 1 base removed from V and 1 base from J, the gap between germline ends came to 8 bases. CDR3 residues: CASSQGAVSGNTIYF. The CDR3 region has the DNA TGCGCCAGCAGCCAAGGGGCCGTTTCTGGAAACACCATATATTTT.

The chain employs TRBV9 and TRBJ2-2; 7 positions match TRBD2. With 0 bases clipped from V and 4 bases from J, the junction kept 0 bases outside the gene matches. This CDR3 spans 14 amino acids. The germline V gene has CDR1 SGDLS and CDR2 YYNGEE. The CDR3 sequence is CASSVGGGTGELFF. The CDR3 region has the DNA TGTGCCAGCAGCGTAGGCGGGGGCACCGGGGAGCTGTTTTTT.

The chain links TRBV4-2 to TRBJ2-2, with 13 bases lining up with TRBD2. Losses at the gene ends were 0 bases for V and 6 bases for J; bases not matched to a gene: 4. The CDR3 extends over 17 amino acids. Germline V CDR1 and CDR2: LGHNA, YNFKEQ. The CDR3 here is CASSQEAGTSGAGELFF. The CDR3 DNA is TGTGCCAGCAGCCAAGAGGCCGGGACTAGCGGGGCCGGGGAGCTGTTTTTT.

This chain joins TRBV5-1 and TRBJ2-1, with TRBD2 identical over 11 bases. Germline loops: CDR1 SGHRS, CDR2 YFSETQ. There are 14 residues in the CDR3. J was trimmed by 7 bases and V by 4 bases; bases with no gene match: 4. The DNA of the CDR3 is TGCGCCAGCAGCACGACTAGCGGGGATAATGAGCAGTTCTTC. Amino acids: CASSTTSGDNEQFF.

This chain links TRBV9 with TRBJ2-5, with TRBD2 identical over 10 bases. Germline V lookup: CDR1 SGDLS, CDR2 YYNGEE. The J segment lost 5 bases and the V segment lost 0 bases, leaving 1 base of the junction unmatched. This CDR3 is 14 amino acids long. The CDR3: CASSVGLAGETQYF. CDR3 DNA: TGTGCCAGCAGCGTAGGACTAGCGGGCGAGACCCAGTACTTC.

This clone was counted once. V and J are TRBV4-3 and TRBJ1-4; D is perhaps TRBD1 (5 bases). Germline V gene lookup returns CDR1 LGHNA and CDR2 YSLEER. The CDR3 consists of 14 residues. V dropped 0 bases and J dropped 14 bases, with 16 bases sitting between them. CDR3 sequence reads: CASSQDYEVGGLFF. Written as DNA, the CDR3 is TGCGCCAGCAGCCAAGATTATGAGGTGGGGGGGCTGTTTTTT.

CDR3 amino acids: CASTMPRPYEQYF. Here the CDR3 DNA reads TGCGCCAGCACTATGCCCCGTCCCTACGAGCAGTACTTC. J is TRBJ2-7 and V is TRBV5-1; D gene unclear. Germline V lookup: CDR1 SGHRS, CDR2 YFSETQ. The CDR3 has 13 residues. V gave up 6 bases and J gave up 2 bases, with 12 bases separating them.